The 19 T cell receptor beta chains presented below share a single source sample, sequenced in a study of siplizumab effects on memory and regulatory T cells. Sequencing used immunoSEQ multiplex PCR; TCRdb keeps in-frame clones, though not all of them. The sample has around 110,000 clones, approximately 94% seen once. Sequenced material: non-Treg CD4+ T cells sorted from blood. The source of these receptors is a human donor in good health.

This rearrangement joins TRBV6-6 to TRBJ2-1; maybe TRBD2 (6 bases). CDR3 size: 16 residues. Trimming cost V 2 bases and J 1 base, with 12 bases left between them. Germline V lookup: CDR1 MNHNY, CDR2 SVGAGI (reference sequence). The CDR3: CASSYAPEGSYNEQFF. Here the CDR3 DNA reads TGTGCCAGCAGTTACGCCCCGGAGGGATCCTACAATGAGCAGTTCTTC.

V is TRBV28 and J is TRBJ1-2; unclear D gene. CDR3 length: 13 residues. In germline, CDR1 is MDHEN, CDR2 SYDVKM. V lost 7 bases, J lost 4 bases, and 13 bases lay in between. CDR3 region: CASNKGGSYGYTF. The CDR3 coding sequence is TGTGCCAGCAACAAGGGAGGCAGCTATGGCTACACCTTC.

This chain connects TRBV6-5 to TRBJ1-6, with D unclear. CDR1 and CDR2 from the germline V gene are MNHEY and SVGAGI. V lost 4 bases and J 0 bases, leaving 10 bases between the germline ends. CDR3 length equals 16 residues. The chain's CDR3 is CASSFHTSSYNSPLHF. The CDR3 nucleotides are TGTGCCAGCAGTTTCCACACGAGCTCCTATAATTCACCCCTCCACTTT.

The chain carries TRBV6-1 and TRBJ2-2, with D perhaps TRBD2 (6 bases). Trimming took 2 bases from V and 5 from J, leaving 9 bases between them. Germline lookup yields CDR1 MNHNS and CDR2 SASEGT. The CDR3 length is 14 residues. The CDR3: CASSEPAGTGELFF. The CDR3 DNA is TGTGCCAGCAGTGAACCCGCGGGGACCGGGGAGCTGTTTTTT.

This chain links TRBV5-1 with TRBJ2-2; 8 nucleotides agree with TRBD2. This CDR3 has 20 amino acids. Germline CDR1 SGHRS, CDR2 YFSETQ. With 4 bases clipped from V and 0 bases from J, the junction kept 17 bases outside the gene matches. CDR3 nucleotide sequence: TGCGCCAGCAGCCTGTCCCGAACGATAGCGGGAATACCGAACACCGGGGAGCTGTTTTTT. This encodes CASSLSRTIAGIPNTGELFF.

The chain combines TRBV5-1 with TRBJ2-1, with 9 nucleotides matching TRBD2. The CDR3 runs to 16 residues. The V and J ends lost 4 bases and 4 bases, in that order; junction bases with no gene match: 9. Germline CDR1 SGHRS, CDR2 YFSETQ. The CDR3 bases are TGCGCCAGCAGCACCGAGCGGACTAGCGCGTACAATGAGCAGTTCTTC. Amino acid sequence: CASSTERTSAYNEQFF.

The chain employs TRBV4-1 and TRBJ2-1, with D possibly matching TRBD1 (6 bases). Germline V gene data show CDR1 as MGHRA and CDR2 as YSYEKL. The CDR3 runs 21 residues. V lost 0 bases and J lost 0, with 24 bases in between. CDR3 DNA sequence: TGCGCCAGCAGCCAAGAATTGGTACAGGGTGGCGGGCGAAGCTCCTACAATGAGCAGTTCTTC. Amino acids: CASSQELVQGGGRSSYNEQFF.

The CDR3 sequence is CASSLPGTDEQYF. Written as DNA, the CDR3 is TGTGCCAGCAGCTTGCCAGGGACCGACGAGCAGTACTTC. V gene TRBV5-6 combines with J gene TRBJ2-7, with D perhaps TRBD1 or TRBD2 (5 bases each). Germline-derived CDR1 and CDR2 are SGHDT and YYEEEE. The CDR3 consists of 13 residues. The V end was cut by 1 base, the J end by 5 bases, with 10 bases between.

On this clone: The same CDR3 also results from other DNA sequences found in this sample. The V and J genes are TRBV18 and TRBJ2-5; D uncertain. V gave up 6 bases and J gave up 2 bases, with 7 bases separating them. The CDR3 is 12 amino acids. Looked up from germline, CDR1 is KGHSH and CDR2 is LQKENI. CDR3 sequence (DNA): TGTGCCAGCTCTCCAAAACAAGAGACCCAGTACTTC. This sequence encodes CASSPKQETQYF.

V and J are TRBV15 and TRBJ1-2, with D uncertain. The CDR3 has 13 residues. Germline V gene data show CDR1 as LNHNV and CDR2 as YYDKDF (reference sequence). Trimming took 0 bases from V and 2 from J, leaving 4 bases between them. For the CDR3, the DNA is TGTGCCACCAGCAGAGACAGAAACTATGGCTACACCTTC. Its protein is CATSRDRNYGYTF. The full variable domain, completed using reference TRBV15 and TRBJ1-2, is DAMVIQNPRYQVTQFGKPVTLSCSQTLNHNVMYWYQQKSSQAPKLLFHYYDKDFNNEADTPDNFQSRRPNTSFCFLDIRSPGLGDTAMYLCATSRDRNYGYTFGSGTRLTVV.

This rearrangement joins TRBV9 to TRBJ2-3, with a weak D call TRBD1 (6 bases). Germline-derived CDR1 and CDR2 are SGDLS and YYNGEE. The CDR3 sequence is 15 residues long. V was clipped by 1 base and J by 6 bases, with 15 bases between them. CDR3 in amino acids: CASSVSGAGSDTQYF. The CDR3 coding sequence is TGTGCCAGCAGCGTATCAGGGGCCGGTTCCGATACGCAGTATTTT.

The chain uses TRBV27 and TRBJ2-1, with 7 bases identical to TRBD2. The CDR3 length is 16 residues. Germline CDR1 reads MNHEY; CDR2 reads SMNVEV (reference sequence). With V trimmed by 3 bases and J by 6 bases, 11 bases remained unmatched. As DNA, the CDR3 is TGTGCCAGCAGTTTCGCCGGGGGGTCTGTCTGCAATGAGCAGTTCTTC. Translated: CASSFAGGSVCNEQFF.

CDR3 residues: CASQLEGTEAFF. As DNA, the CDR3 is TGTGCCAGCCAACTGGAGGGAACTGAAGCTTTCTTT. The chain has TRBV2 and TRBJ1-1; D gene ambiguous. The CDR3 sequence is 12 residues long. Germline V lookup: CDR1 SNHLY, CDR2 FYNNEI. Trimming left V 8 bases short and J 5 bases short, with 12 bases between. Full variable domain (outside the CDR3, taken from reference TRBV2 and TRBJ1-1): EPEVTQTPSHQVTQMGQEVILRCVPISNHLYFYWYRQILGQKVEFLVSFYNNEISEKSEIFDDQFSVERPDGSNFTLKIRSTKLEDSAMYFCASQLEGTEAFFGQGTRLTVV.

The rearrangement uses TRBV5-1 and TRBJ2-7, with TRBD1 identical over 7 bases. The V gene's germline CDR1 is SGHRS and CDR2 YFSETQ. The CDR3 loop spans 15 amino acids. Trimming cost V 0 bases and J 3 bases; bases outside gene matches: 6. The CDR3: CASSLAGDSNYEQYF. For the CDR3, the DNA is TGCGCCAGCAGCTTGGCAGGGGACAGCAACTACGAGCAGTACTTC. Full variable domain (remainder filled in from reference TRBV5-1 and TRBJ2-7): KAGVTQTPRYLIKTRGQQVTLSCSPISGHRSVSWYQQTPGQGLQFLFEYFSETQRNKGNFPGRFSGRQFSNSRSEMNVSTLELGDSALYLCASSLAGDSNYEQYFGPGTRLTVT.

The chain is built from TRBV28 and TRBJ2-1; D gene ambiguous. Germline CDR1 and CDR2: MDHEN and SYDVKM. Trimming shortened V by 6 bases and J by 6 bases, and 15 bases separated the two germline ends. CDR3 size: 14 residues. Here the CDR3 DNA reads TGTGCCAGCAGATCCGACGCGTTGGGCAATGAGCAGTTCTTC. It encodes CASRSDALGNEQFF.

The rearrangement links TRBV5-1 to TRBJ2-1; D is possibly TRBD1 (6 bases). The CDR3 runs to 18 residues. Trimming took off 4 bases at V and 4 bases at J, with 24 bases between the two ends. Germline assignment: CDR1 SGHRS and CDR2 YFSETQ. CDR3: CASSPDSRTAALYNEQFF. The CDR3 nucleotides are TGCGCCAGCAGCCCGGACAGCAGGACCGCCGCCTTGTACAATGAGCAGTTCTTC.

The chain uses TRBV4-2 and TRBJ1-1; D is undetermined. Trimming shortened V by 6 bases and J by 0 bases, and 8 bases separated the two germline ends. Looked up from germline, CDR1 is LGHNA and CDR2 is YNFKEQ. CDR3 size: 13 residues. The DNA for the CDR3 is TGTGCCAGCAGAACAAAAGTGAACACTGAAGCTTTCTTT. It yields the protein CASRTKVNTEAFF.

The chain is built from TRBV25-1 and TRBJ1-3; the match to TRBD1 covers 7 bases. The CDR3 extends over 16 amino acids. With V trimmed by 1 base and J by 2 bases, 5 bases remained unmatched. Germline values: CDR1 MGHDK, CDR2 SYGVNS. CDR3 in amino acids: CASSESKGAAGNTIYF. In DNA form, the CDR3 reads TGTGCCAGCAGTGAATCGAAGGGGGCGGCTGGAAACACCATATATTTT.

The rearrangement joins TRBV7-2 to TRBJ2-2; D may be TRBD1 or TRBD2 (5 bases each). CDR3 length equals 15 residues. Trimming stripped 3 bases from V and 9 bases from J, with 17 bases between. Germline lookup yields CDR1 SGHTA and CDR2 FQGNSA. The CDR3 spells CASSFGTNKIRELFF. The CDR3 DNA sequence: TGTGCCAGCAGCTTCGGGACCAATAAAATCAGGGAGCTGTTTTTT.